Shown below are 9 T cell receptor beta chains from a single sample sequenced in a study of cytomegalovirus exposure and HLA in healthy donors. Method: immunoSEQ multiplex PCR; TCRdb's copy keeps in-frame clones and lacks some. The table has about 130,000 clones, 80% to 90% seen once. The sample consisted of PBMCs. Receptors originate from a woman aged 18 to 35 in good health and CMV-seronegative.

Only one count was recorded for this clone. This chain uses TRBV11-2 with TRBJ1-5; D unresolved. This CDR3 is built from 14 residues. Germline loops: CDR1 SGHAT, CDR2 FQNNGV. V was clipped by 5 bases and J by 4 bases, with 12 bases between them. CDR3 DNA: TGTGCCAGCAGCCAGACTAACGGGAATCAGCCCCAGCATTTT. Translating it yields CASSQTNGNQPQHF.

The rearrangement links TRBV7-3 to TRBJ2-3; D may be TRBD2 (6 bases). Germline-derived CDR1 and CDR2 are SGHTA and FQGTGA. V was trimmed by 3 bases and J by 8 bases, leaving 12 bases between them. The CDR3 contains 13 residues. CDR3 nucleotides: TGTGCCAGCAGCTTGTCGGTGGAGGGTACGCAGTATTTT. Its protein is CASSLSVEGTQYF.

This chain joins TRBV2 and TRBJ1-4; 8 bases map to TRBD1. CDR1 SNHLY and CDR2 FYNNEI come from the germline V gene. The J segment lost 6 bases and the V segment lost 11 bases, leaving 8 bases of the junction unmatched. This CDR3 comprises 13 residues. DNA for the CDR3: TGTGCCGCACGACAGGGGATGGATGAAAAACTGTTTTTT. Protein product: CAARQGMDEKLFF.

The J gene is TRBJ1-3, the V gene TRBV6-1; D unclear. Germline V gene lookup returns CDR1 MNHNS and CDR2 SASEGT. V was cut by 4 bases and J by 2 bases, with 6 bases left in between. This CDR3 is 13 amino acids long. The CDR3 loop is CASSAGPGNTIYF. The CDR3 coding sequence is TGTGCCAGCAGTGCCGGTCCTGGAAACACCATATATTTT.

This sequence joins TRBV2 and TRBJ1-1; maybe TRBD1 (5 bases). Germline assignment: CDR1 SNHLY and CDR2 FYNNEI. The CDR3 contains 16 residues. Trimming took 1 base from V and 6 from J, leaving 18 bases between them. CDR3 protein: CASSEGGGAARPEAFF. Here the CDR3 DNA reads TGTGCCAGCAGTGAAGGGGGAGGGGCTGCGCGTCCTGAAGCTTTCTTT.

The gene calls are TRBV6-1 and TRBJ2-3, with TRBD1 matching 8 bases. The germline V gene has CDR1 MNHNS and CDR2 SASEGT. After removal of 3 bases from V and 4 bases from J, the junction contained 9 bases not matched to a gene. The CDR3 runs 16 residues. Here the CDR3 DNA reads TGTGCCAGCAGTGATAAGCGACAGGGGTATGCAGATACGCAGTATTTT. This codes for CASSDKRQGYADTQYF.

The chain employs TRBV7-2 and TRBJ2-3; 12 bases line up with TRBD2. This CDR3 region has 17 residues. Unmatched junction bases numbered 8, after V lost 5 bases and J lost 2 bases. Looked up from germline, CDR1 is SGHTA and CDR2 is FQGNSA. The CDR3 is CASSLWTSGDLTDTQYF. CDR3 DNA: TGTGCCAGCAGCCTCTGGACTAGCGGGGATCTCACAGATACGCAGTATTTT.

V gene TRBV2 combines with J gene TRBJ2-3; 10 bases agree with TRBD2. The CDR3 is made up of 19 amino acids. CDR1 and CDR2 from the germline V gene are SNHLY and FYNNEI. V was pared by 0 bases and J by 3 bases, with 12 bases of the junction left unmatched. The CDR3 coding sequence is TGTGCCAGCAGTGAAGCAACCCCCTCACTAGCGGGGAGTACAGATACGCAGTATTTT. It encodes CASSEATPSLAGSTDTQYF.

The chain employs TRBV19 and TRBJ1-2, with D possibly matching TRBD1 (5 bases). CDR3 size: 12 residues. The germline V gene encodes CDR1 LNHDA and CDR2 SQIVND (reference sequence). V lost 3 bases to trimming and J lost 8 bases, with 10 bases between them. The CDR3 protein is CASSMRDSGYTF. Here the CDR3 DNA reads TGTGCCAGTAGTATGAGAGACAGCGGCTACACCTTC.